This T cell receptor beta chain derives from a study of radiation and T cells in renal cell carcinoma. Study details: Nephrectomy followed 15 Gy stereotactic body radiation by 4 weeks. Study results and limitations: Pretreatment tumor biopsies were lacking, so baseline clonotypes are unknown. In blood, top tumor clones expanded by 2 weeks, shrinking by 4.

Regarding time point: blood 2 weeks post-SBRT. Treatment specified: 15 Gy SBRT to primary tumor, nephrectomy 4 weeks later. The patient's renal cell carcinoma had clear cell pathology. On this clone itself: The target antigen is unknown.

The CDR3 runs 11 residues. V lost 4 bases and J lost 4, with 4 bases in between. Per germline, CDR1 LNHDA and CDR2 SQIVND (reference sequence). Method: immunoSEQ multiplex PCR; TCRdb's copy keeps in-frame clones and lacks some. The sample lists more than 100,000 clones, around 89% occurring once. The receptor's source is a woman between 70 and 85 years old with renal cell carcinoma. The specimen was blood, collected from a patient whose treatment included radiotherapy and nephrectomy. J is TRBJ1-1 and V is TRBV19; no reliable D call. CDR3 loop: CASSKLTEAFF. In DNA, the CDR3 is TGTGCCAGTAGTAAGCTCACTGAAGCTTTCTTT.